The clone carrying this T cell receptor beta chain was observed at least ten times. Its antigen is unknown. Amplification targeted TCR beta CDR3 regions from RNA transcripts. An initial round of RT-PCR targeting the TCR CDR3 relied on the HTBI primer set. From the multiplex PCR reads, TCRdb called clonotypes with MiXCR, one entry per CDR3 protein. This sample has fewer than 800,000 distinct CDR3 sequences, with less than 20% found just once. Stable hyperthyroidism: no ophthalmopathy progression over 18 months of follow-up. The patients, who ranged from 18 to 65 in age, presented with newly diagnosed hyperthyroidism lasting under 2 months. PBMCs came from 10 ml fresh peripheral blood. The sample comes from a study of T cells in Graves' hyperthyroidism and ophthalmopathy. Study-wide results and caveats: Most thyroid clonotypes expanded above 0.001 were also detected in blood.

This receptor was identified in a man younger than 30 with Graves' hyperthyroidism. Sequencing used blood.

The CDR3, as DNA: TGTGCCAGCAGCCTTGAGGGGACAGTGGGAGCTTTCTTT. This sequence encodes CASSLEGTVGAFF. V gene TRBV16 combines with J gene TRBJ1-1, with 7 bases matching TRBD1. J gave up 10 bases and V 4 bases, and 9 bases lay outside the gene matches. This CDR3 spans 13 amino acids. Germline V gene data show CDR1 as KGHSY and CDR2 as FQNENV. Combining the CDR3 with reference TRBV16 and TRBJ1-1 gives the whole variable domain GEEVAQTPKHLVRGEGQKAKLYCAPIKGHSYVFWYQQVLKNEFKFLISFQNENVFDETGMPKERFSAKCLPNSPCSLEIQATKLEDSAVYFCASSLEGTVGAFFGQGTRLTVV.